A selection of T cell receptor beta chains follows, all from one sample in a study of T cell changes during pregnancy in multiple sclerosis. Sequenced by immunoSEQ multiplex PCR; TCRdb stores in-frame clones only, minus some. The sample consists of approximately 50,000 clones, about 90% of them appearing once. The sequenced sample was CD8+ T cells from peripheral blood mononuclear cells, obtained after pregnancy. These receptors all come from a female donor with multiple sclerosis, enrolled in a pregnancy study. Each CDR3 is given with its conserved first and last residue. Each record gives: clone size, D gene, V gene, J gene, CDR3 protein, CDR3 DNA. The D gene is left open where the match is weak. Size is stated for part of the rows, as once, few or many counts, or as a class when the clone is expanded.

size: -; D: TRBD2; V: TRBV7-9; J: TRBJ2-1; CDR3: CASSGYTSGDYNEQFF; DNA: TGTGCCAGCAGCGGGTACACTAGCGGGGACTACAATGAGCAGTTCTTC
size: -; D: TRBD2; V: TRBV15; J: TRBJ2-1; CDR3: CATGGGASGNEQFF; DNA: TGTGCCACGGGCGGGGGAGCCTCGGGCAATGAGCAGTTCTTC
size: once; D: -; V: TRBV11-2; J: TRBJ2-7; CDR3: CASSLVSSYEQYF; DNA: TGTGCCAGCAGCTTAGTTAGCTCCTACGAGCAGTACTTC
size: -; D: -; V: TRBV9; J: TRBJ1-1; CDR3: CASSWNEQAGDTEAFF; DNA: TGTGCCAGCAGCTGGAATGAACAGGCTGGGGACACTGAAGCTTTCTTT
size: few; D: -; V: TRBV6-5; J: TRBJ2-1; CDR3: CASSPVGANEQFF; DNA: TGTGCCAGCAGTCCCGTCGGTGCCAATGAGCAGTTCTTC
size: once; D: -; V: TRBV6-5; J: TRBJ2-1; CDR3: CASSIREGNEQFF; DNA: TGTGCCAGCAGTATACGAGAGGGCAATGAGCAGTTCTTC
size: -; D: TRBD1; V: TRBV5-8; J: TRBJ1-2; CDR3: CASSGRQGVDYGYTF; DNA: TGTGCCAGCAGCGGACGACAGGGGGTTGACTATGGCTACACCTTC
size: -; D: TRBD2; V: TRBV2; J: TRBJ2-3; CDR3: CASRGVVAGVSSTDTQYF; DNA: TGTGCCAGCAGGGGGGTGGTAGCGGGGGTATCTAGCACAGATACGCAGTATTTT
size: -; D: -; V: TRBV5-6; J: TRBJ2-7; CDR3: CASSLVGDEQYF; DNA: TGTGCCAGCAGCTTGGTAGGAGACGAGCAGTACTTC
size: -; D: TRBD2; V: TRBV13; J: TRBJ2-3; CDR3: CASSPPGTSGFSTDTQYF; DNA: TGTGCCAGCAGCCCTCCCGGGACTAGCGGGTTTAGCACAGATACGCAGTATTTT
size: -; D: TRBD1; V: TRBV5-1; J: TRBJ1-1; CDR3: CASSMTGDNEAFF; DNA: TGCGCCAGCAGCATGACAGGGGACAATGAAGCTTTCTTT
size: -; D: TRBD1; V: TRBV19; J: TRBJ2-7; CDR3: CASRTTGDYEQYF; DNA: TGTGCCAGTAGGACTACAGGGGACTACGAGCAGTACTTC
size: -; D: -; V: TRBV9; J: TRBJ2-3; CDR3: CASSPSSTDTQYF; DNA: TGTGCCAGCAGCCCGTCTAGCACAGATACGCAGTATTTT
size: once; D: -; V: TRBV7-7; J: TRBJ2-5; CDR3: CASSLATEQETQYF; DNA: TGTGCTAGCAGCTTAGCGACAGAACAAGAGACCCAGTACTTC
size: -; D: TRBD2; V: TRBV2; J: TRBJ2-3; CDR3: CASVSGGNTDTQYF; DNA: TGTGCCAGCGTAAGCGGGGGGAACACAGATACGCAGTATTTT
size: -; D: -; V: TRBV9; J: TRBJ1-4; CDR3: CASAGGNEKLFF; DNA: TGTGCCAGCGCGGGGGGTAATGAAAAACTGTTTTTT
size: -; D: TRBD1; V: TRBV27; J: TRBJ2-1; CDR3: CASSPHRGGFSNEQFF; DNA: TGTGCCAGCAGTCCCCACAGGGGTGGTTTTTCCAATGAGCAGTTCTTC
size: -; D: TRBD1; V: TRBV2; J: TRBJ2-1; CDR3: CATTPGQGGDEQFF; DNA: TGTGCCACGACCCCGGGACAGGGGGGCGATGAGCAGTTCTTC
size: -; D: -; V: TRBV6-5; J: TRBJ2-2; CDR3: CASSYSYSGNTGELFF; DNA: TGTGCCAGCAGTTACTCTTATAGCGGGAACACCGGGGAGCTGTTTTTT
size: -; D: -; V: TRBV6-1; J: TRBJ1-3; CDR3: CASSDRNSGNTIYF; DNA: TGTGCCAGCAGTGATAGAAACTCTGGAAACACCATATATTTT
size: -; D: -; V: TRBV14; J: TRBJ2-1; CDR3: CASSQVTGTLYNEQFF; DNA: TGTGCCAGCAGCCAAGTTACCGGGACTCTCTACAATGAGCAGTTCTTC
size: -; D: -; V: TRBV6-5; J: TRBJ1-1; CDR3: CASSSPRESTEAFF; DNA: TGTGCCAGCAGCTCCCCTCGGGAGAGCACTGAAGCTTTCTTT
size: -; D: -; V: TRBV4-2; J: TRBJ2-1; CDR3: CASRQSSYNEQFF; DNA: TGTGCCAGCCGACAGAGCTCCTACAATGAGCAGTTCTTC
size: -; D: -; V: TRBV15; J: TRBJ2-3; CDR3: CATSRDGQSRGPDTQYF; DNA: TGTGCCACCAGCAGAGATGGGCAGTCAAGAGGGCCAGATACGCAGTATTTT
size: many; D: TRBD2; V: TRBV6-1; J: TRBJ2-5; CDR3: CASSELAGGQETQYF; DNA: TGTGCCAGCAGTGAACTAGCGGGGGGCCAAGAGACCCAGTACTTC
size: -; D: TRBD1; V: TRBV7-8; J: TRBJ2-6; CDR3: CASSGQGTGANVLTF; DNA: TGTGCCAGCAGCGGACAGGGCACCGGGGCCAACGTCCTGACTTTC
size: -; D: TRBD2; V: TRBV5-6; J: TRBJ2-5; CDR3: CASSLGGGALRETQYF; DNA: TGTGCCAGCAGCTTGGGCGGGGGGGCCCTCCGAGAGACCCAGTACTTC
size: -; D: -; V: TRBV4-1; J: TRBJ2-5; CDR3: CASSQDSRETQYF; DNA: TGCGCCAGCAGCCAAGATTCTCGTGAGACCCAGTACTTC
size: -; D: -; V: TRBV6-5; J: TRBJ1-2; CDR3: CASSYAEADYGYTF; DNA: TGTGCCAGCAGTTACGCTGAGGCGGACTATGGCTACACCTTC
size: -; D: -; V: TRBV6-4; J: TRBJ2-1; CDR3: CASSDEATRYNEQFF; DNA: TGTGCCAGCAGTGACGAGGCCACCCGCTACAATGAGCAGTTCTTC
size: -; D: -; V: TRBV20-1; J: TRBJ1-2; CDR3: CSATGNGYTF; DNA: TGCAGTGCTACCGGGAATGGCTACACCTTC
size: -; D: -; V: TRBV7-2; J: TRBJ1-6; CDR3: CASSSWDTGDSPLHF; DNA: TGTGCCAGCAGCTCCTGGGACACTGGGGATTCACCCCTCCACTTT
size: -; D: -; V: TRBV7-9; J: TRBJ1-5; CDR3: CASSPEGTSNQPQHF; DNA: TGTGCCAGCAGCCCCGAGGGCACTAGCAATCAGCCCCAGCATTTT
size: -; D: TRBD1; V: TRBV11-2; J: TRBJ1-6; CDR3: CASSFRGIGSYNSPLHF; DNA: TGTGCCAGCAGCTTCAGGGGGATCGGCTCCTATAATTCACCCCTCCACTTT
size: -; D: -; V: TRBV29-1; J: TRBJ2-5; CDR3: CSPGVGGTQYF; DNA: TGCAGCCCGGGCGTCGGGGGGACCCAGTACTTC
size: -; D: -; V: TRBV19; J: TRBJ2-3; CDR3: CASSIVGGSGDTQYF; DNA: TGTGCCAGTAGTATAGTTGGGGGGAGTGGAGATACGCAGTATTTT
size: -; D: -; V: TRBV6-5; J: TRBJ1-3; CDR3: CASSYSHRRPNTIYF; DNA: TGTGCCAGCAGTTACTCCCACAGGAGACCAAACACCATATATTTT
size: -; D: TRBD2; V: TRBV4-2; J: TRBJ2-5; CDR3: CASSQTSGLEGETQYF; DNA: TGTGCCAGCAGCCAAACATCGGGACTAGAGGGAGAGACCCAGTACTTC
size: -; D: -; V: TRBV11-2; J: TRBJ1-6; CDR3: CASSLGQGTPLHF; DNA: TGTGCCAGCAGCTTAGGTCAGGGAACACCCCTCCACTTT
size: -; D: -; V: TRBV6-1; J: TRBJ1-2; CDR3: CASSAYRDTQEGYTF; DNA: TGTGCCAGCAGTGCATACCGGGACACCCAAGAGGGCTACACCTTC
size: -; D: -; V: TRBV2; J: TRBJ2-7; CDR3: CASRAGGGGYYEQYF; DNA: TGTGCCAGCAGGGCTGGAGGCGGAGGGTACTACGAGCAGTACTTC
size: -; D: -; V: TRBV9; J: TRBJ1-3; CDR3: CASSAGVAGNTIYF; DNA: TGTGCCAGCAGCGCGGGGGTGGCAGGAAACACCATATATTTT
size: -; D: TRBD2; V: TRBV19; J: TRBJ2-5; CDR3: CASTAGSSGGETQYF; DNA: TGTGCCAGTACTGCCGGGTCTAGCGGGGGGGAGACCCAGTACTTC
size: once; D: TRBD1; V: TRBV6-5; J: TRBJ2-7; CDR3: CASRTPGQGVYEQYF; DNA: TGTGCCAGCAGGACTCCGGGACAGGGGGTCTACGAGCAGTACTTC
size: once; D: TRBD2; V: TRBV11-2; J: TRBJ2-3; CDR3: CASSRISGGNTDTQYF; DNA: TGTGCCAGCAGCCGTATTAGCGGGGGGAACACAGATACGCAGTATTTT
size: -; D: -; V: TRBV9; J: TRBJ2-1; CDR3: CASSVGVGVEYNEQFF; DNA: TGTGCCAGCAGCGTAGGTGTCGGGGTGGAATACAATGAGCAGTTCTTC
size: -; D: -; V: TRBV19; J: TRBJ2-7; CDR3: CASSIGGSYEQYF; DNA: TGTGCCAGTAGTATCGGGGGTAGCTACGAGCAGTACTTC
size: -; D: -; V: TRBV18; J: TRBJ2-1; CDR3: CASSSVGGSYNEQFF; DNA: TGTGCCAGCTCGTCGGTAGGGGGATCCTACAATGAGCAGTTCTTC
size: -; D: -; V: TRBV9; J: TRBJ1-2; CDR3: CASSARTGPHGYTF; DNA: TGTGCCAGCAGCGCCCGTACAGGGCCGCATGGCTACACCTTC
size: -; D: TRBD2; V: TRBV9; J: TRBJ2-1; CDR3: CASSPETSWDEQFF; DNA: TGTGCCAGCAGCCCGGAGACTAGCTGGGATGAGCAGTTCTTC
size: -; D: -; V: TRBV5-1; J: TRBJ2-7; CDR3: CASSPEAYEQYF; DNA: TGCGCCAGCAGCCCCGAGGCCTACGAGCAGTACTTC
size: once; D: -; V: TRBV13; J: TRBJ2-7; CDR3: CASSLSGAYEQYF; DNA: TGTGCCAGCAGCTTGTCGGGGGCCTACGAGCAGTACTTC
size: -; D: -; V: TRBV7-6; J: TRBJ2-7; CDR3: CASSQGSWAGGLEQYF; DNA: TGTGCCAGCAGCCAAGGTTCTTGGGCAGGGGGGCTAGAGCAGTACTTC